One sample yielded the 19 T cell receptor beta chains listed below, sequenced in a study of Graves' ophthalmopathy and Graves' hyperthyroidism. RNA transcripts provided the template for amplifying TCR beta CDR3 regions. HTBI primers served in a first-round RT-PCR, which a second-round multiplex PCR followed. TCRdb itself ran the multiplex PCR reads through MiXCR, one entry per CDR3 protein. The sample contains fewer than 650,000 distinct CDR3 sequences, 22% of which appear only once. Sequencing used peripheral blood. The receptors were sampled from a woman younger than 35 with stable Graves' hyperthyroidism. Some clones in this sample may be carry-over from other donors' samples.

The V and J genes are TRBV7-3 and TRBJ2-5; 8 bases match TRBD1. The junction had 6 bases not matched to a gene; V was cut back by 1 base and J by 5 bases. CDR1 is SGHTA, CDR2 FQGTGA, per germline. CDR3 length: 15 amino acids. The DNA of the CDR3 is TGTGCCAGCAGCTTAAACCAGGGGGCGGGGGAGACCCAGTACTTC. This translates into CASSLNQGAGETQYF.

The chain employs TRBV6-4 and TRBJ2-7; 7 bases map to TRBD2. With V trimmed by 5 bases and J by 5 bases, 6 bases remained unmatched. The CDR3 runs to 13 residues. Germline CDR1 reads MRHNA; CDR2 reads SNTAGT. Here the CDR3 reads CASSPGGSNEQYF. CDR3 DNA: TGTGCCAGCAGTCCGGGGGGTTCGAACGAGCAGTACTTC.

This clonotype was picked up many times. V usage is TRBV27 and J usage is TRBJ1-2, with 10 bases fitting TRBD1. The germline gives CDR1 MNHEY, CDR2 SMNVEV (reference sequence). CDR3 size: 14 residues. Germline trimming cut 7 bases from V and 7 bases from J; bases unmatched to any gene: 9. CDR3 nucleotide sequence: TGTGCCAGCAAGAATCCCGGGACAGGGGTTGGCTACACCTTC. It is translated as CASKNPGTGVGYTF.

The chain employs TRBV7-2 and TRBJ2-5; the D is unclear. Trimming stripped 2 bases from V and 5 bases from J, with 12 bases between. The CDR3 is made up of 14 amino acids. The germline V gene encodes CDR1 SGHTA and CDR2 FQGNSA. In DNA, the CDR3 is TGTGCCAGCAGCTTACGCCCTAGATTGGAGACCCAGTACTTC. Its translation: CASSLRPRLETQYF.

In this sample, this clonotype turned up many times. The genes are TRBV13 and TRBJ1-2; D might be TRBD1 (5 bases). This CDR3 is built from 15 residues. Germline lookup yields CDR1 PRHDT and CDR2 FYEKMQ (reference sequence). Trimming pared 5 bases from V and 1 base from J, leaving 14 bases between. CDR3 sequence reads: CASSRGGPHNYGYTF. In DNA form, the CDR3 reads TGTGCCAGCAGCCGGGGGGGACCGCATAACTATGGCTACACCTTC.

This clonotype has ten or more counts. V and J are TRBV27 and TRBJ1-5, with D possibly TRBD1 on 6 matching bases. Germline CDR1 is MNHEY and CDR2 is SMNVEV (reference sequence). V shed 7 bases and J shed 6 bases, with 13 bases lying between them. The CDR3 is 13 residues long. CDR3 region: CASNENRAQPQHF. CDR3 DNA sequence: TGTGCCAGCAACGAAAACAGGGCTCAGCCCCAGCATTTT.

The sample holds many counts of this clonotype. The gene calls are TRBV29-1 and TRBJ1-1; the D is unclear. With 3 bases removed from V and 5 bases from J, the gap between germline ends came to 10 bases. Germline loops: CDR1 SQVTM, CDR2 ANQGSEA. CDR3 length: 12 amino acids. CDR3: CSVDSGWTEAFF. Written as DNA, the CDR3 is TGCAGCGTTGACAGTGGGTGGACTGAAGCTTTCTTT.

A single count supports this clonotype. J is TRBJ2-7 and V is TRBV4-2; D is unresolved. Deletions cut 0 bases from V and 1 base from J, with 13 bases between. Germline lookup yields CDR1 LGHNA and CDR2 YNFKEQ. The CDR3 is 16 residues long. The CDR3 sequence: CASSQDTTLGSYEQYF. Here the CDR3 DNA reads TGTGCCAGCAGCCAAGATACAACGCTAGGATCCTACGAGCAGTACTTC.

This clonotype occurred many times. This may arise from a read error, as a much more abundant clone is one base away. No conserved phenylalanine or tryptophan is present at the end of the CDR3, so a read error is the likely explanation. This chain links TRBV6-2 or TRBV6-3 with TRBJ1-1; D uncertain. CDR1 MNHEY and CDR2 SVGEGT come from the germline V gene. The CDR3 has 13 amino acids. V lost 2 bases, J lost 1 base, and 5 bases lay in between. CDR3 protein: CASSYLGNTEAFL. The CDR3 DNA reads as TGTGCCAGCAGTTACCTGGGGAACACTGAAGCTTTCCTT.

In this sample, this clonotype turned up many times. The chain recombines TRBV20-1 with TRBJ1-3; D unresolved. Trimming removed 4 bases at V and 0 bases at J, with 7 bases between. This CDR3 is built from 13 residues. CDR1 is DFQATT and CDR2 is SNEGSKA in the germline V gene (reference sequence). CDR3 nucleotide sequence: TGCAGTGCTACCCAAAGCTCTGGAAACACCATATATTTT. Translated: CSATQSSGNTIYF.

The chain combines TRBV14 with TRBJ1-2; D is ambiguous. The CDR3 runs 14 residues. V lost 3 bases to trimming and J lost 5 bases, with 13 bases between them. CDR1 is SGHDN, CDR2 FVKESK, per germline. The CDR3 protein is CASSQGGRGYGYTF. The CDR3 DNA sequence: TGTGCCAGCAGCCAGGGAGGTCGAGGGTATGGCTACACCTTC. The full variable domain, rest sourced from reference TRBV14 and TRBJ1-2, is EAGVTQFPSHSVIEKGQTVTLRCDPISGHDNLYWYRRVMGKEIKFLLHFVKESKQDESGMPNNRFLAERTGGTYSTLKVQPAELEDSGVYFCASSQGGRGYGYTFGSGTRLTVV.

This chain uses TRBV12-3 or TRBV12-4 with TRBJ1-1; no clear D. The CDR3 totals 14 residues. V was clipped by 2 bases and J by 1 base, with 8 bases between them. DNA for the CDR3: TGTGCCAGCAGTTTATCAGAAGCGAACACTGAAGCTTTCTTT. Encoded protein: CASSLSEANTEAFF.

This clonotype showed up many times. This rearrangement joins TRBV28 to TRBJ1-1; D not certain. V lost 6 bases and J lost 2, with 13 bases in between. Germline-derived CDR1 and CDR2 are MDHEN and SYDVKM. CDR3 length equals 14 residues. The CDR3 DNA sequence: TGTGCCAGCAGCCGACCCCCCGGAAACACTGAAGCTTTCTTT. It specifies CASSRPPGNTEAFF.

The CDR3 reads CASSRDGNYYEQYF. The CDR3, as DNA: TGTGCCAGCAGTCGCGACGGGAACTACTACGAGCAGTACTTC. This chain connects TRBV6-2 or TRBV6-3 to TRBJ2-7, with D possibly being TRBD2 (5 bases). Trimming pared 5 bases from V and 3 bases from J, leaving 14 bases between. The CDR3 loop spans 14 amino acids. Germline assignment: CDR1 MNHEY and CDR2 SVGEGT.

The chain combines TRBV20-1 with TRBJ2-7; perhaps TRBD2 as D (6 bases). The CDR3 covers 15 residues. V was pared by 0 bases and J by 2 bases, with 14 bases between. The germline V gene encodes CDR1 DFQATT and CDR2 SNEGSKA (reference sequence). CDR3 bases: TGCAGTGCTAGAGATGCCGCGGGACCACCCTACGAGCAGTACTTC. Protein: CSARDAAGPPYEQYF.

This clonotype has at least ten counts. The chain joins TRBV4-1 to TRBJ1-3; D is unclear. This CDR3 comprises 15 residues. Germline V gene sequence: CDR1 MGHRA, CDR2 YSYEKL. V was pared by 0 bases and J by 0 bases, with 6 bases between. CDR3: CASSQDRSSGNTIYF. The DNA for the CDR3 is TGCGCCAGCAGCCAAGACAGGAGCTCTGGAAACACCATATATTTT.

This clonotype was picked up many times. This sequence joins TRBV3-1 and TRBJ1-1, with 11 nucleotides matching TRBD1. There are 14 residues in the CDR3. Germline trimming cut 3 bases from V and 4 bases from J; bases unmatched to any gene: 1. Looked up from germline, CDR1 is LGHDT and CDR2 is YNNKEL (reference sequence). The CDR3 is CASSHGTGGTEAFF. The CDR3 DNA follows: TGTGCCAGCAGCCACGGGACAGGGGGCACTGAAGCTTTCTTT.

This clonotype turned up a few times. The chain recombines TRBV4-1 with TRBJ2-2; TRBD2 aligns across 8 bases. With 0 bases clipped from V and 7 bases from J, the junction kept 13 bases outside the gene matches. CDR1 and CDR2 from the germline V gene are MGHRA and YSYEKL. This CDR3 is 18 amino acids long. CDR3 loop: CASSQEDYSGTHLGELFF. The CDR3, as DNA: TGCGCCAGCAGCCAAGAGGATTATAGCGGGACACACCTCGGGGAGCTGTTTTTT.

In DNA, the CDR3 is TGTGCCAGCAGCTTAGACAGGGAAGGGTATGGCTACACCTTC. Protein sequence: CASSLDREGYGYTF. V gene TRBV11-2 combines with J gene TRBJ1-2; D is perhaps TRBD1 (5 bases). V was shortened by 0 bases and J by 5 bases, with 10 bases between the two germline ends. The germline CDR1 and CDR2 sequences are SGHAT and FQNNGV. The CDR3 loop spans 14 amino acids.